This T cell receptor beta chain stems from a study of blood T cells in healthy people across ages. With a J-beta primer mix and a sample-barcoded 5' primer, a second PCR ran about 7 to 12 cycles. The template-switch adaptor was a 5' adaptor with 12 random nucleotides. It tagged each cDNA molecule. TCRdb re-called the 5' RACE reads through MiXCR, storing one row per CDR3 protein. The repertoire consists of about 1.5 million distinct CDR3 sequences, with 40% to 50% occurring once and the leading ten covering roughly 7.9%. CDR3 size: 16 residues. Germline CDR1 is ENHRY and CDR2 is SYGVKD. Trimming removed 0 bases at V and 5 bases at J, with 16 bases between.

The J gene is TRBJ1-1, the V gene TRBV10-3; the D gene is possibly TRBD1 (5 bases). Input material: blood. This TCR derives from a woman aged 18-29 years in good health. In nucleotides, the CDR3 is TGTGCCATCAGTGAGTCGGGAGGGACGGTCAGGACTGAAGCTTTCTTT. It specifies CAISESGGTVRTEAFF.